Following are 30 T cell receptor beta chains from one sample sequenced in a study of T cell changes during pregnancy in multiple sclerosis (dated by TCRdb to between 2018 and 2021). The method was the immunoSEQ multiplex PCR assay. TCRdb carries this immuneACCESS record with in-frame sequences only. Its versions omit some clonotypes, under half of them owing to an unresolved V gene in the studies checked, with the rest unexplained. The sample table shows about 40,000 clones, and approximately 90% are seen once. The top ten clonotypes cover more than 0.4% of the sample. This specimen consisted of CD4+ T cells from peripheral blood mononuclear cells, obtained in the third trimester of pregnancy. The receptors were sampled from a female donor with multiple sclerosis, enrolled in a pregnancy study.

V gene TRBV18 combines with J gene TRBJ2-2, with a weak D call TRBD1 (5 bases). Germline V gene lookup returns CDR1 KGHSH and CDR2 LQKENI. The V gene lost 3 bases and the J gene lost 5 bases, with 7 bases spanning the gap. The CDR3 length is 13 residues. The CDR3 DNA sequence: TGTGCCAGCTCACCGCAGGGAACCGGGGAGCTGTTTTTT. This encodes CASSPQGTGELFF.

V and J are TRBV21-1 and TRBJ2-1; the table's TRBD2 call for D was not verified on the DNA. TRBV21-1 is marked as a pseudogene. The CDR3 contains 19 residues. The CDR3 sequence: CASSKVGPEEGGSYNEQFF. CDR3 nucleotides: TGTGCCAGCAGCAAAGTAGGGCCGGAGGAGGGAGGCTCCTACAATGAGCAGTTCTTC.

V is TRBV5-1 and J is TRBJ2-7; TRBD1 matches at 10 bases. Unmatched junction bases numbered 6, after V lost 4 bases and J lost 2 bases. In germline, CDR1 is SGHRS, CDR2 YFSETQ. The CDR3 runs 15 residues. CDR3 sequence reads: CASSRDGQGAYEQYF. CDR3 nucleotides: TGCGCCAGCAGCCGGGACGGACAGGGGGCCTACGAGCAGTACTTC.

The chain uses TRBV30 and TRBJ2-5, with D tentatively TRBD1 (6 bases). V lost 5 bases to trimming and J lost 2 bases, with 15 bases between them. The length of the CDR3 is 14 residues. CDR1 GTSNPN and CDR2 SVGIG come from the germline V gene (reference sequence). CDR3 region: CAWSRDTQQETQYF. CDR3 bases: TGTGCCTGGTCCCGGGACACCCAGCAAGAGACCCAGTACTTC.

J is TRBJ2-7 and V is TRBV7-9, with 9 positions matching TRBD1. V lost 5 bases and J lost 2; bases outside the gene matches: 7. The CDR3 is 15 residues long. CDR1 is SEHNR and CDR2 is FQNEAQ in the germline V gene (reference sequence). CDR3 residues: CASSPRDRAAYEQYF. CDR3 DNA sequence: TGTGCCAGCAGCCCCCGGGACAGGGCCGCCTACGAGCAGTACTTC.

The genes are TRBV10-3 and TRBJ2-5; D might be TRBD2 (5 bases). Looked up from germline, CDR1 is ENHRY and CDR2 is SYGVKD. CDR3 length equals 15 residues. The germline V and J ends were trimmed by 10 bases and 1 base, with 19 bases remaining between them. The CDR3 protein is CATTPRSGIQETQYF. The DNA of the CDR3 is TGTGCCACCACCCCGCGGTCGGGGATCCAAGAGACCCAGTACTTC.

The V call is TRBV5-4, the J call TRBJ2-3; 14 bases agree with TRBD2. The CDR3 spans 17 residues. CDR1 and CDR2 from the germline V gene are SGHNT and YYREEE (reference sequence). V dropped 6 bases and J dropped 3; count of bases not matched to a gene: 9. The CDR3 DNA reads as TGTGCCAGCAACACGGGACTAGCGGGAGACGTGACAGATACGCAGTATTTT. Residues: CASNTGLAGDVTDTQYF.

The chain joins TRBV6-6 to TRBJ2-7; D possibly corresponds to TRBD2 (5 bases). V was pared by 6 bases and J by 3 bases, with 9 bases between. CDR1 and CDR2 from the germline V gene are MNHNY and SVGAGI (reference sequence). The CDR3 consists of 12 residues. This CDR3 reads CASSAGGYEQYF. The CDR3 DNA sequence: TGTGCCAGCAGCGCGGGTGGCTACGAGCAGTACTTC.

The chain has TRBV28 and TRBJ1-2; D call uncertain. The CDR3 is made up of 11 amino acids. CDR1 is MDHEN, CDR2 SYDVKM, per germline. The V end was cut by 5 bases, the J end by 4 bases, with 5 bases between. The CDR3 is CASSRFYGYTF. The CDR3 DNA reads TGTGCCAGCAGTCGGTTCTATGGCTACACCTTC.

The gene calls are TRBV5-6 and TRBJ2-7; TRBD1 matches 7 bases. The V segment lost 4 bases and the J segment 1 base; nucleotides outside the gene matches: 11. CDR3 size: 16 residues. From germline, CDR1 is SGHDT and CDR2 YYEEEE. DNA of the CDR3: TGTGCCAGCAGCCCCTTCCGGGACAGCGCTTCCTACGAGCAGTACTTC. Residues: CASSPFRDSASYEQYF.

The CDR3 DNA is TGTGCCAGCCAATCCCCTGCTTTGAGCACCGGGGAGCTGTTTTTT. This encodes CASQSPALSTGELFF. This chain joins TRBV9 and TRBJ2-2; D gene uncertain. Germline V gene lookup returns CDR1 SGDLS and CDR2 YYNGEE. The CDR3 runs 15 residues. V was trimmed by 7 bases and J by 4 bases, leaving 17 bases between them.

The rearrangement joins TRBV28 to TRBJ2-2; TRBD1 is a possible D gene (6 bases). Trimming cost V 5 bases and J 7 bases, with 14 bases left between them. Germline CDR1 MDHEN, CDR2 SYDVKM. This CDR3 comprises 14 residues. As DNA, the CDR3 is TGTGCCAGCAGTCCGAGACAGGTTGGCGGGGAGCTGTTTTTT. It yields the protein CASSPRQVGGELFF. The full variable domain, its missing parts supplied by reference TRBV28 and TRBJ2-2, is DVKVTQSSRYLVKRTGEKVFLECVQDMDHENMFWYRQDPGLGLRLIYFSYDVKMKEKGDIPEGYSVSREKKERFSLILESASTNQTSMYLCASSPRQVGGELFFGEGSRLTVL.

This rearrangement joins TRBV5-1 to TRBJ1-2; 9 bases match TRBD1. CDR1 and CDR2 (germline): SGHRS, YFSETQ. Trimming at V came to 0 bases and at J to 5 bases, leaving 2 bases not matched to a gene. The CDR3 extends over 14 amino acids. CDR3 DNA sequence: TGCGCCAGCAGCTTGGGAGACAGGGGGTATGGCTACACCTTC. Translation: CASSLGDRGYGYTF.

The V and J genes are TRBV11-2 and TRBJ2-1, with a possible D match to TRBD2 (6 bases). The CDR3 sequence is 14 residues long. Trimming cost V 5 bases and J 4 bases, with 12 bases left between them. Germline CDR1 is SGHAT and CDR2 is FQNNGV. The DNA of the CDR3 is TGTGCCAGCAGCGCCCGACTAGATTACAATGAGCAGTTCTTC. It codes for CASSARLDYNEQFF.

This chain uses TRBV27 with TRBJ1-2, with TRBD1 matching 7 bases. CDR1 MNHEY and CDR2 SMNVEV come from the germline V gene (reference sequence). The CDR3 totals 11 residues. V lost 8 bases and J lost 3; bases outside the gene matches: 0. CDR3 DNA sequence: TGTGCCAGCGGGACAGACTATGGCTACACCTTC. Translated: CASGTDYGYTF.

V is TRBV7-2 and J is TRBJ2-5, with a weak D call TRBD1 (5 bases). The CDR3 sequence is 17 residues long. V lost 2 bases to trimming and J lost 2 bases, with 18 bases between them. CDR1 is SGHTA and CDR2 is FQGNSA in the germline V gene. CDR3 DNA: TGTGCCAGCAGCTTAATTCCCCAGGGCGTCCTGCAAGAGACCCAGTACTTC. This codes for CASSLIPQGVLQETQYF.

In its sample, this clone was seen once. DNA for the CDR3: TGTGCCGGCTCGCGGGTTAGCACAGATACGCAGTATTTT. This codes for CAGSRVSTDTQYF. The V and J genes are TRBV28 and TRBJ2-3; weak D call: TRBD2 (5 bases). This CDR3 is 13 amino acids long. The V end lost 11 bases, the J end lost 0 bases, and 12 bases lay between the germline ends. CDR1 and CDR2 from the germline V gene are MDHEN and SYDVKM.

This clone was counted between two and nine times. This chain's CDR3 is CASTLQGAGYGYTF. CDR3 in DNA: TGTGCCAGCACTTTACAGGGGGCGGGCTATGGCTACACCTTC. The chain couples TRBV7-9 to TRBJ1-2; TRBD1 matches at 9 bases. The CDR3 loop spans 14 amino acids. J gave up 4 bases and V 7 bases, and 7 bases lay outside the gene matches. The germline gives CDR1 SEHNR, CDR2 FQNEAQ (reference sequence).

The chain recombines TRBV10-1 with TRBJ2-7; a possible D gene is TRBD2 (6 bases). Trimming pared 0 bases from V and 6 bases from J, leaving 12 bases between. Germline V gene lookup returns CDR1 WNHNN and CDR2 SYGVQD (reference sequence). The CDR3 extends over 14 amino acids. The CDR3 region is CASSESGREVEQYF. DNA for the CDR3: TGCGCCAGCAGTGAGTCCGGCAGGGAGGTCGAGCAGTACTTC.

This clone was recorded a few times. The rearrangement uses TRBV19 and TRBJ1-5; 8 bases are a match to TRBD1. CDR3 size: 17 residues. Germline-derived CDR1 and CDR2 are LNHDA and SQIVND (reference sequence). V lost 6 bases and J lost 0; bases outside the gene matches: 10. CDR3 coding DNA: TGTGCCAGTAGGGATGGGGCAGGGGGCCTTAGCAATCAGCCCCAGCATTTT. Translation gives CASRDGAGGLSNQPQHF.

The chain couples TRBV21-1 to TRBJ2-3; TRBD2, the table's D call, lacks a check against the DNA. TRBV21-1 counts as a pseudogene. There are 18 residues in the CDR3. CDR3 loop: CASSKVVAGGPLPDTQYF. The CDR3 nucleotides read TGTGCCAGCAGCAAAGTCGTAGCGGGAGGGCCATTGCCAGATACGCAGTATTTT.

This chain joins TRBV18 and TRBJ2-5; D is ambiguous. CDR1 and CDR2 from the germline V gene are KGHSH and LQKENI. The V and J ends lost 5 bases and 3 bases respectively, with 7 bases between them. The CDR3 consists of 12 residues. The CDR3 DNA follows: TGTGCCAGCTCATTAGCCAAAGAGACCCAGTACTTC. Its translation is CASSLAKETQYF.

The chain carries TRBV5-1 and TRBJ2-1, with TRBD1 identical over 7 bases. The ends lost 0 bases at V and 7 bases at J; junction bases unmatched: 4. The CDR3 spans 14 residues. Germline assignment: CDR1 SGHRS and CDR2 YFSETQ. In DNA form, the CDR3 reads TGCGCCAGCAGCTTGGCCGGGACAGTTAATGAGCAGTTCTTC. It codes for CASSLAGTVNEQFF.

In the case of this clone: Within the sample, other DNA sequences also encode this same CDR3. CDR3 sequence: CASSKDRAGGYTF. In DNA form, the CDR3 reads TGTGCCAGCTCCAAGGACAGGGCCGGAGGCTACACCTTC. This chain links TRBV18 with TRBJ1-2, with TRBD1 identical over 8 bases. This CDR3 region has 13 residues. The junction had 8 bases not matched to a gene; V was cut back by 6 bases and J by 8 bases. In germline, CDR1 is KGHSH, CDR2 LQKENI. The full variable domain, with the rest looked up from reference TRBV18 and TRBJ1-2, is NAGVMQNPRHLVRRRGQEARLRCSPMKGHSHVYWYRQLPEEGLKFMVYLQKENIIDESGMPKERFSAEFPKEGPSILRIQQVVRGDSAAYFCASSKDRAGGYTFGSGTRLTVV.

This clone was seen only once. CDR3: CASSELGKGTYNEQFF. DNA for the CDR3: TGCGCCAGCAGTGAATTAGGGAAGGGGACCTACAATGAGCAGTTCTTC. The chain employs TRBV10-2 and TRBJ2-1; tentatively, D is TRBD1 (5 bases). Trimming removed 3 bases from V and 2 bases from J, with 14 bases in between. The germline V gene encodes CDR1 WSHSY and CDR2 SAAADI. This CDR3 spans 16 amino acids.

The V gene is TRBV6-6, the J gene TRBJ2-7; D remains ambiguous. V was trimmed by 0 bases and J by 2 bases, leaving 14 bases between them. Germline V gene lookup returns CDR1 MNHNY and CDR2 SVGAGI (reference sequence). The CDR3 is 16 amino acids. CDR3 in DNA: TGTGCCAGCAGTTACTCGATGTACCGGAGACCCTACGAGCAGTACTTC. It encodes CASSYSMYRRPYEQYF.

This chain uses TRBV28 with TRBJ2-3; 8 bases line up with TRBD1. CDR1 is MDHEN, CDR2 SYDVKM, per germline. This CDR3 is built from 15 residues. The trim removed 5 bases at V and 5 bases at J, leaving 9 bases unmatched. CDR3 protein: CASSTRTGYGDTQYF. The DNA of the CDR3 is TGTGCCAGCAGTACCCGGACAGGGTACGGAGATACGCAGTATTTT. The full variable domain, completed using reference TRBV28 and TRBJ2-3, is DVKVTQSSRYLVKRTGEKVFLECVQDMDHENMFWYRQDPGLGLRLIYFSYDVKMKEKGDIPEGYSVSREKKERFSLILESASTNQTSMYLCASSTRTGYGDTQYFGPGTRLTVL.

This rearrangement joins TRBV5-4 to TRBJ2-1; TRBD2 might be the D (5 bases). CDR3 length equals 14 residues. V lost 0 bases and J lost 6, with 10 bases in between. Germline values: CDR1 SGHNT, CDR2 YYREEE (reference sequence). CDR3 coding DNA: TGTGCCAGCAGCTTGGAGGTTAGCGCCAATGAGCAGTTCTTC. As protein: CASSLEVSANEQFF.

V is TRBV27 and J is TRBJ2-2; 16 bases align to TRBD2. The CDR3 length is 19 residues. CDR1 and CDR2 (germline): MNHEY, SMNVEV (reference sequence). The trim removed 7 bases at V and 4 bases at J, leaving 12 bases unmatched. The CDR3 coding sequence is TGTGCCAGCACCCCCTCGGGACTAGCGGGAGGGTGGGTCACCGGGGAGCTGTTTTTT. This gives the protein CASTPSGLAGGWVTGELFF.

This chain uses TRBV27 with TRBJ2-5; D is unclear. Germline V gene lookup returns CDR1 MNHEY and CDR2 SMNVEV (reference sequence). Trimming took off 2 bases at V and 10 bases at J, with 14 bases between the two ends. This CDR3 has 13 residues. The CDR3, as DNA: TGTGCCAGCAGTTTAATGTCAGGCCTAATCCAGTACTTC. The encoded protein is CASSLMSGLIQYF.